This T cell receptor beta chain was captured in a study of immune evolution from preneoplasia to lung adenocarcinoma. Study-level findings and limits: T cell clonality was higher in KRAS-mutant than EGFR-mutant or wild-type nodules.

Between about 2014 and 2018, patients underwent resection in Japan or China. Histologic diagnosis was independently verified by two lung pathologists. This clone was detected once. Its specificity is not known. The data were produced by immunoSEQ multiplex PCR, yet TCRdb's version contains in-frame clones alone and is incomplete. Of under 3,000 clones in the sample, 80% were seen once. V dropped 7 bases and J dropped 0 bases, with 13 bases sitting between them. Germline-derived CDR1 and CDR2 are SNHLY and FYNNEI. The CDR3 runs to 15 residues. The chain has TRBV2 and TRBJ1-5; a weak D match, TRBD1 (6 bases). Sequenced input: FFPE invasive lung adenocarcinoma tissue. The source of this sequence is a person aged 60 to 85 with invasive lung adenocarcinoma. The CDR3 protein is CASTDGQISNQPQHF. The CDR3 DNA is TGTGCCAGCACTGACGGACAGATTAGCAATCAGCCCCAGCATTTT.